This is a list of T cell receptor beta chains from one sample in a study of early T cells in non-severe SARS-CoV-2 infection. TCRdb called the 5' RACE reads again in MiXCR, with one record for every CDR3 protein. This sample has 85,000 to 90,000 distinct CDR3 sequences; around an eighth occur once, and the top ten carry about 6.7%. Sequenced material: whole blood. These receptors all come from an adult who was a healthcare worker with PCR-confirmed SARS-CoV-2 infection or an uninfected control (not recorded which). Each CDR3 is given with its conserved first and last residue. A D gene is named only where the DNA matches it firmly. For some rows the clone size is stated as once, few or many, or as a class when expanded; others skip it.

J,V,D,size,DNA,CDR3
TRBJ2-2,TRBV28,-,few,TGTGCCAGCAGTCTCCACCACGAAGGGGCCGGGGAGCTGTTTTTT,CASSLHHEGAGELFF
TRBJ2-7,TRBV18,TRBD1,-,TGTGCCAGCTCACCACCGACGGGACAGCTCAGCTCCTACGAGCAGTACTTC,CASSPPTGQLSSYEQYF
TRBJ2-2,TRBV5-1,-,-,TGCGCCAGCAGCCCAGGGGGGTACACCGGGGAGCTGTTTTTT,CASSPGGYTGELFF
TRBJ1-5,TRBV5-6,-,many,TGTGCCAGCAGCCAGGGAGTTAACAATCAGCCCCAGCATTTT,CASSQGVNNQPQHF
TRBJ2-3,TRBV18,TRBD2,-,TGTGCCAGCTCACTTCACGAGACGGGAGGGCCCCATGGCACAGATACGCAGTATTTT,CASSLHETGGPHGTDTQYF
TRBJ1-4,TRBV2,TRBD1,few,TGTGCCACCTCCCTTGACAGGGTCAATGAAAAACTGTTTTTT,CATSLDRVNEKLFF
TRBJ1-2,TRBV20-1,-,-,TGCAGTGCTAGACTACCGGGACTTTCTACCTCTGGCTACACCTTC,CSARLPGLSTSGYTF
TRBJ1-1,TRBV9,TRBD1,-,TGTGCCAGCAGCATCGGACAGGGGGCAACTGAAGCTTTCTTT,CASSIGQGATEAFF
TRBJ1-1,TRBV3-1,TRBD1,-,TGTGCCAGCAGCCGGGACAGGTGGAACACTGAAGCTTTCTTT,CASSRDRWNTEAFF
TRBJ1-1,TRBV5-1,-,few,TGCGCCAGCAGCTTGGGACGTCGGGACACTGAAGCTTTCTTT,CASSLGRRDTEAFF
TRBJ2-2,TRBV2,TRBD2,-,TGTGCCACCCTGAGCGGGAGGGCCCTTGCGGGGGAGCTGTTTTTT,CATLSGRALAGELFF
TRBJ2-7,TRBV7-9,TRBD2,-,TGTGCCAGCAGCTTTGGGACTAGCGGGATGTACGAGCAGTACTTC,CASSFGTSGMYEQYF
TRBJ2-4,TRBV7-2,TRBD1,medium-sized,TGTGCCAGCAGCCAACGTGCAGGGGGCGCGAGTAACATTCAGTACTTC,CASSQRAGGASNIQYF
TRBJ2-1,TRBV12-3/TRBV12-4,TRBD1,-,TGTGCCAGCAGTTTCACCCAACAGGGGGACTACAATGAGCAGTTCTTC,CASSFTQQGDYNEQFF
TRBJ1-4,TRBV2,-,-,TGTGCCAGCAGTGAACAGGAGGGGAGTCGGGAAAAACTGTTTTTT,CASSEQEGSREKLFF
TRBJ2-1,TRBV7-6,-,-,TGTGCCAGCAGCCCCGCACCGAATGAGCAGTTCTTC,CASSPAPNEQFF
TRBJ1-1,TRBV6-5,-,few,TGTGCCAGCAGTTATGGATGGACAGCGGAGGACACTGAAGCTTTCTTT,CASSYGWTAEDTEAFF
TRBJ2-6,TRBV23-1,-,-,TGCGCCAGCAGTGACACCTTAGGGGCCAACGTCCTGACTTTC,CASSDTLGANVLTF
TRBJ2-1,TRBV6-6,-,few,TGTGCCAGCAGTTACTCATCCGACAATGAGCAGTTCTTC,CASSYSSDNEQFF
TRBJ2-3,TRBV11-2,-,few,TGTGCCAGCAGCCCCCCCGGGACGTCTAGCACAGATACGCAGTATTTT,CASSPPGTSSTDTQYF
TRBJ2-1,TRBV2,TRBD2,few,TGTGCCAGCAAGGATCGGGGGGGCAATGAGCAGTTCTTC,CASKDRGGNEQFF
TRBJ1-1,TRBV6-1,-,-,TGTGCCAGCAGCTATTTGAAAGCTTTCTTT,CASSYLKAFF
TRBJ1-1,TRBV6-5,-,few,TGTGCCAGCAGTTACTCGCTGCGGAACACTGAAGCTTTCTTT,CASSYSLRNTEAFF
TRBJ2-4,TRBV6-1,TRBD2,-,TGTGCCAGCAGTGGACTAGCGGGATGGACCCCGGCCGGAAACATTCAGTACTTC,CASSGLAGWTPAGNIQYF
TRBJ2-3,TRBV7-8,-,many,TGTGCCAGCAGCTTAGTTGTCGTGACAGATACGCAGTATTTT,CASSLVVVTDTQYF
TRBJ2-5,TRBV11-2,-,many,TGTGCCAGCAGCTTAGTACAGAGGACGGACGAGACCCAGTACTTC,CASSLVQRTDETQYF
TRBJ2-7,TRBV2,-,-,TGTGCCAGCAGCGCCCGAAACCGCGCTCCCGGGCAGTACTTC,CASSARNRAPGQYF
TRBJ2-3,TRBV7-9,-,-,TGTGCCAGCAGCTTGCTAGGGTCCCCTTTAAGCACAGATACGCAGTATTTT,CASSLLGSPLSTDTQYF
TRBJ1-1,TRBV6-6,TRBD1,few,TGTGCCAGCAGTTACCGAGGAGGGACAGAGAACACTGAAGCTTTCTTT,CASSYRGGTENTEAFF
TRBJ2-3,TRBV25-1,TRBD1,many,TGTGCCAGCAGTGAAGGGGACAGAAGCACAGATACGCAGTATTTT,CASSEGDRSTDTQYF
TRBJ1-5,TRBV19,-,-,TGTGCCAGTAGAGGGGGGCCCAATCAGCCCCAGCATTTT,CASRGGPNQPQHF
TRBJ1-6,TRBV28,-,-,TGTGCCAGCAGTTTTGACAGGACGAGCTCCTATAATTCACCCCTCCACTTT,CASSFDRTSSYNSPLHF
TRBJ1-2,TRBV19,TRBD1,many,TGTGCCAGTAGTATTCCCAGGACAGGGGGCGGCTACACCTTC,CASSIPRTGGGYTF
TRBJ2-3,TRBV7-8,-,few,TGTGCCAGCAGCTCCACATCGGGCTACACAGATACGCAGTATTTT,CASSSTSGYTDTQYF
TRBJ2-2,TRBV10-1,-,-,TGCGCCAGCAGTCCCCTTAGAGTGTCCGGGGAGCTGTTTTTT,CASSPLRVSGELFF
TRBJ1-3,TRBV30,-,-,TGTGCCTGTTGGAAGCCGGGGAACTCTGGAAACACCATATATTTT,CACWKPGNSGNTIYF
TRBJ2-7,TRBV4-2,TRBD1,-,TGTGCCAGCAGCCATGGGACAGGGGGACACTACGAGCAGTACTTC,CASSHGTGGHYEQYF
TRBJ2-1,TRBV6-1,TRBD2,many,TGTGCCAGCAGTCGCAATCTAGCGGGTGGAGTAGGTGAGCAGTTCTTC,CASSRNLAGGVGEQFF
TRBJ1-2,TRBV7-2,-,-,TGTGCCAGCAGCTGGAGACAGCAAAACTATGGCTACACCTTC,CASSWRQQNYGYTF
TRBJ2-1,TRBV9,-,many,TGTGCCAGCAGCGCCGGGACGTACAATGAGCAGTTCTTC,CASSAGTYNEQFF
TRBJ1-6,TRBV14,-,few,TGTGCCAGCAGCCAAGAGCCTTGGGGGTTCTCTAATTCACCCCTCCACTTT,CASSQEPWGFSNSPLHF
TRBJ1-5,TRBV25-1,-,-,TGTGCCAGCAGTGAAGGGGTTGGTCCTCCCCAGCATTTT,CASSEGVGPPQHF
TRBJ2-1,TRBV29-1,TRBD1,few,TGCAGCGTTGTATGGACAGGGAATCGCAATGAGCAGTTCTTC,CSVVWTGNRNEQFF
TRBJ2-1,TRBV9,TRBD1,few,TGTGCCAGTACGACAGGGGCCCTCTCCTACAATGAGCAGTTCTTC,CASTTGALSYNEQFF
TRBJ2-6,TRBV12-3/TRBV12-4,TRBD1,few,TGTGCCAGCAGTTTCGCGACAGGGAGCTCTGGGGCCAACGTCCTGACTTTC,CASSFATGSSGANVLTF
TRBJ2-7,TRBV27,TRBD2,few,TGTGCCAGCAGTTCCCTCTTAGGGAGGGCTCTCCACGAGCAGTACTTC,CASSSLLGRALHEQYF
TRBJ1-1,TRBV5-1,-,medium-sized,TGCGCCAGCAGCTTGAGTTCCGTGGGTATCACTGAAGCTTTCTTT,CASSLSSVGITEAFF
TRBJ2-5,TRBV7-8,TRBD1,few,TGTGCCAGCAGCCGGGACAGGGCCCAAGAGACCCAGTACTTC,CASSRDRAQETQYF